This T cell receptor beta chain was documented in a study of T cell repertoires in cytomegalovirus infection. Study details: Alongside well-studied HLA-B-restricted CMV epitopes, recently identified HLA-C-restricted CMV epitopes were also used. Indicated by public TCR beta signatures were CMV infection and matching HLA type. Broader study findings: The ex vivo response showed dominance by HLA-C-restricted CMV-specific TCR beta clonotypes.

On this clonotype: As yet, its antigen is unknown.

The germline gives CDR1 LNHNV, CDR2 YYDKDF (reference sequence). The CDR3 length is 13 residues. Between the trimmed V and J ends, which lost 2 bases and 3 bases, there was a span of 5 bases. Using its own MiXCR run on the reads, TCRdb lists one record per CDR3 protein. Counted here are about 470,000 distinct CDR3 sequences, about two fifths occurring once; the ten biggest clones make up 43%. Sample: cultured PBMCs, taken from culture after CMV antigen stimulation. V gene TRBV15 combines with J gene TRBJ1-5, with D unresolved. The receptor's source is a human donor in good health (CMV status not recorded). Some clones in this sample may be carry-over from other donors' samples. The CDR3 protein is CATSRTANQPQHF. In DNA form, the CDR3 reads TGTGCCACCAGCAGAACTGCCAATCAGCCCCAGCATTTT.